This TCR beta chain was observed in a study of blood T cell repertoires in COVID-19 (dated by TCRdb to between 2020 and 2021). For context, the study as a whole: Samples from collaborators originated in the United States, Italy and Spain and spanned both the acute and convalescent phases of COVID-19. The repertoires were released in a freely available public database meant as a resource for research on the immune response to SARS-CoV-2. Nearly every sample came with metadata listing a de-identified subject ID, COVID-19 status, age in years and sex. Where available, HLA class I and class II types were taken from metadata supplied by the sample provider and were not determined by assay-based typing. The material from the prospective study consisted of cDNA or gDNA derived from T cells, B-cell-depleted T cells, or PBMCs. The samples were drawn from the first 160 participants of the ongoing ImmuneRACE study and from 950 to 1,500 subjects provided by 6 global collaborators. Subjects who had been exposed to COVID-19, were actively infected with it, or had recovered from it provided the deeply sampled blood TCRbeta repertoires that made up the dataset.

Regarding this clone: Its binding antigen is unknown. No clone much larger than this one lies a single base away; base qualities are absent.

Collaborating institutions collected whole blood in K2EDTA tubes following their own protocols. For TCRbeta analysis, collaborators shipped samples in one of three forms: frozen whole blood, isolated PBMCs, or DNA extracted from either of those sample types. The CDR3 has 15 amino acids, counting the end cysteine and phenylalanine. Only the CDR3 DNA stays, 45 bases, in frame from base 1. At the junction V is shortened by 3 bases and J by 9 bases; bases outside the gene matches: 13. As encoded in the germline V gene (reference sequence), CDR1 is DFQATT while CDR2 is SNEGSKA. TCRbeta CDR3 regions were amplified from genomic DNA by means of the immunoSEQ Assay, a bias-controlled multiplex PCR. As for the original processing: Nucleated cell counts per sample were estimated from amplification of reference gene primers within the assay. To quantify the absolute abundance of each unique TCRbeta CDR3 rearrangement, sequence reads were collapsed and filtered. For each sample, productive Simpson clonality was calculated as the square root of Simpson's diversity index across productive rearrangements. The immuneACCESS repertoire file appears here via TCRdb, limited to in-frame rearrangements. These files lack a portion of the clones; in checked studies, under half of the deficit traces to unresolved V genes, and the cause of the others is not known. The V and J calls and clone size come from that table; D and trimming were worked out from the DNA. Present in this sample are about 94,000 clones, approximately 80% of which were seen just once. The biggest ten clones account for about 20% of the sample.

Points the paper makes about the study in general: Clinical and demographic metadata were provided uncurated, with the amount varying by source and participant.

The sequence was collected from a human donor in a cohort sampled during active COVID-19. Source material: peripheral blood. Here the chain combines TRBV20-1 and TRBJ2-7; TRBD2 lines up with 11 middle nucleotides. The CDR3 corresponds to CSASRTGTSGSRQYF. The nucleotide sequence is TGCAGTGCTAGTCGGACCGGGACTAGCGGATCCCGGCAGTACTTC.